This T cell receptor beta chain was documented in a study of blood T cell repertoires in COVID-19. Study information: From T cells, B-cell-depleted T cells, or PBMCs came the material, which was cDNA or gDNA.

This CDR3 has 13 residues. V dropped 11 bases and J dropped 1 base, with 14 bases sitting between them. Germline CDR1 and CDR2: SNHLY and FYNNEI. As originally analysed: By means of reference gene primer amplification, nucleated cell counts were estimated. Profiled with immunoSEQ multiplex PCR; TCRdb holds only in-frame clones, not every one. The D gene and trimming were derived from the DNA, and the V and J assignments and clone size from that table. The table includes roughly 250,000 clones, around nine tenths detected once. The sample consisted of peripheral blood. This chain uses TRBV2 with TRBJ1-1; D perhaps matches TRBD1 (5 bases). This clonotype was sampled from a man aged 35 to 55 who had recovered from COVID-19. The CDR3 here is CALPGLQNTEAFF. CDR3 in DNA: TGTGCCTTACCAGGGTTACAGAACACTGAAGCTTTCTTT.